The 24 T cell receptor beta chains given below trace back to one sample, sequenced in a study of blood T cell repertoires in COVID-19. Assay used: immunoSEQ multiplex PCR; TCRdb lists only in-frame clones, some missing. The sample consists of 150,000 to 200,000 clones, around nine tenths of them appearing once. Sequencing input: peripheral blood. These receptors came from a man aged 40-55 years with active or convalescent COVID-19.

The chain couples TRBV28 to TRBJ1-3; 10 bases line up with TRBD1. The CDR3 has 16 residues. In germline, CDR1 is MDHEN, CDR2 SYDVKM. The trim removed 2 bases at V and 2 bases at J, leaving 3 bases unmatched. CDR3 protein: CASSLPDRGPGNTIYF. CDR3 in DNA: TGTGCCAGCAGTTTACCAGACAGGGGGCCTGGAAACACCATATATTTT.

This chain connects TRBV5-4 to TRBJ1-2; the match to TRBD1 covers 10 bases. Looked up from germline, CDR1 is SGHNT and CDR2 is YYREEE (reference sequence). The CDR3 is 14 residues long. The junction had 4 bases not matched to a gene; V was cut back by 4 bases and J by 4 bases. CDR3 sequence reads: CASSDRGHSYGYTF. The CDR3 bases are TGTGCCAGCAGCGACAGGGGGCACAGCTATGGCTACACCTTC.

V usage is TRBV7-9 and J usage is TRBJ1-4; D is unresolved. This CDR3 is 14 amino acids long. CDR1 is SEHNR, CDR2 FQNEAQ, per germline (reference sequence). Trimming stripped 1 base from V and 4 bases from J, with 7 bases between. In DNA form, the CDR3 reads TGTGCCAGCAGCTTAGACAGTAATAATGAAAAACTGTTTTTT. Residues: CASSLDSNNEKLFF. Drawing the rest from reference TRBV7-9 and TRBJ1-4, the complete variable domain is DTGVSQNPRHKITKRGQNVTFRCDPISEHNRLYWYRQTLGQGPEFLTYFQNEAQLEKSRLLSDRFSAERPKGSFSTLEIQRTEQGDSAMYLCASSLDSNNEKLFFGSGTQLSVL.

This rearrangement joins TRBV25-1 to TRBJ2-2; D is uncertain. CDR1 and CDR2 from the germline V gene are MGHDK and SYGVNS. With 2 bases removed from V and 7 bases from J, the gap between germline ends came to 20 bases. The CDR3 runs 17 residues. The CDR3 DNA follows: TGTGCCAGCAGTGAAAGGCGCGGAGACTTGGATTTCGGGGAGCTGTTTTTT. It codes for CASSERRGDLDFGELFF. Based on the CDR3 plus reference TRBV25-1 and TRBJ2-2, the full variable domain is EADIYQTPRYLVIGTGKKITLECSQTMGHDKMYWYQQDPGMELHLIHYSYGVNSTEKGDLSSESTVSRIRTEHFPLTLESARPSHTSQYLCASSERRGDLDFGELFFGEGSRLTVL.

V is TRBV9 and J is TRBJ2-1; 7 bases agree with TRBD2. V was clipped by 0 bases and J by 2 bases; unmatched bases: 2. This CDR3 is 15 amino acids long. In germline, CDR1 is SGDLS, CDR2 YYNGEE. CDR3: CASSVERDPYNEQFF. The CDR3 region has the DNA TGTGCCAGCAGCGTAGAGCGGGACCCCTACAATGAGCAGTTCTTC.

This chain links TRBV9 with TRBJ2-3, with 7 nucleotides matching TRBD2. Unmatched junction bases numbered 8, after V lost 1 base and J lost 6 bases. The CDR3 runs 15 residues. The germline CDR1 and CDR2 sequences are SGDLS and YYNGEE. The chain's CDR3 is CASSVSSSGIDTQYF. CDR3 DNA sequence: TGTGCCAGCAGCGTAAGTTCGAGCGGGATCGATACGCAGTATTTT.

The V and J genes are TRBV5-1 and TRBJ1-6, with 7 nucleotides matching TRBD1. This CDR3 is 14 amino acids long. The V gene's germline CDR1 is SGHRS and CDR2 YFSETQ. V shed 3 bases, J shed 6 bases, and the junction held 3 bases outside the gene matches. The CDR3 protein is CASSSGTVNSPLHF. The CDR3 coding sequence is TGCGCCAGCAGCTCCGGGACAGTTAATTCACCCCTCCACTTT.

The gene calls are TRBV4-2 and TRBJ1-5, with D unclear. Germline assignment: CDR1 LGHNA and CDR2 YNFKEQ. The CDR3 covers 17 residues. Trimming cost V 0 bases and J 2 bases, with 14 bases left between them. In nucleotides, the CDR3 is TGTGCCAGCAGCCAAGATGCGAGGGTAGGTTGCAATCAGCCCCAGCATTTT. Translating gives CASSQDARVGCNQPQHF.

The V gene is TRBV2, the J gene TRBJ1-4, with a possible D match to TRBD1 (5 bases). CDR1 is SNHLY, CDR2 FYNNEI, per germline. Trimming shortened V by 6 bases and J by 3 bases, and 17 bases separated the two germline ends. This CDR3 is 16 amino acids long. The CDR3 DNA is TGTGCCAGCAGCGGACAAGACTTACCCTCTAATGAAAAACTGTTTTTT. Amino acids: CASSGQDLPSNEKLFF.

The chain employs TRBV28 and TRBJ1-2; 7 bases agree with TRBD1. CDR1 is MDHEN, CDR2 SYDVKM, per germline. Germline trimming cut 5 bases from V and 8 bases from J; bases unmatched to any gene: 8. This CDR3 comprises 13 residues. The DNA of the CDR3 is TGTGCCAGCAGTCTCCGGACAGGCTTCGGCTACACCTTC. It specifies CASSLRTGFGYTF.

The CDR3 loop is CASSKGGQGGNTIYF. In DNA form, the CDR3 reads TGTGCCAGCAGCAAAGGGGGACAGGGGGGCAACACCATATATTTT. The rearrangement joins TRBV21-1 to TRBJ1-3; no DNA check was done on the table's D call, TRBD1. TRBV21-1 is recorded as a pseudogene. CDR3 length: 15 residues.

The V call is TRBV9, the J call TRBJ2-1; TRBD2 matches at 9 bases. The CDR3 runs to 15 residues. The junction had 8 bases not matched to a gene; V was cut back by 3 bases and J by 7 bases. Looked up from germline, CDR1 is SGDLS and CDR2 is YYNGEE. The DNA of the CDR3 is TGTGCCAGCAGCGGTAGCGGGGGTTCCCATAATGAGCAGTTCTTC. Its protein product is CASSGSGGSHNEQFF.

CDR3 in amino acids: CASSGFSGANVLTF. In DNA form, the CDR3 reads TGTGCCAGCTCGGGGTTCTCTGGGGCCAACGTCCTGACTTTC. The chain employs TRBV3-1 (or the pseudogene TRBV3-2) and TRBJ2-6; a possible D gene is TRBD2 (5 bases). CDR3 length: 14 amino acids. With 8 bases removed from V and 0 bases from J, the gap between germline ends came to 8 bases. CDR1 is LGHDT, CDR2 YNNKEL, per germline (reference sequence).

This chain connects TRBV5-1 to TRBJ1-6; 10 positions match TRBD1. V lost 1 base to trimming and J lost 8 bases; unmatched junction nucleotides: 3. Germline V CDR1 and CDR2: SGHRS, YFSETQ. CDR3 length equals 15 residues. The CDR3 DNA is TGCGCCAGCAGCTTGTACGGGACAGGGGATTCACCCCTCCACTTT. Amino acid sequence: CASSLYGTGDSPLHF.

As regards this clone: Germline and junction disagree at one end, which may indicate a read error. The CDR3 reads CASSEAPGINF. The CDR3 DNA sequence: TGTGCCAGCAGTGAAGCACCGGGTATAAACTTC. The chain joins TRBV6-1 to TRBJ2-4; D not certain. Germline loops: CDR1 MNHNS, CDR2 SASEGT. The CDR3 runs 11 residues.

The J gene is TRBJ2-3, the V gene TRBV7-8; 12 nucleotides align to TRBD2. CDR3 length equals 17 residues. The V gene's germline CDR1 is SGHVS and CDR2 FQNEAQ. V was clipped by 1 base and J by 1 base; unmatched bases: 3. The CDR3 bases are TGTGCCAGCAGCTTAGATCCTAGCGGGGGGGGCACAGATACGCAGTATTTT. Its protein product is CASSLDPSGGGTDTQYF.

In this sample, this clone turned up once. The chain links TRBV18 to TRBJ1-4; 9 bases fit TRBD1. Germline CDR1 reads KGHSH; CDR2 reads LQKENI. The CDR3 covers 16 residues. V trimming: 6 bases; J trimming: 8 bases; junction bases outside the gene matches: 13. For the CDR3, the DNA is TGTGCCAGCTCCCGTTTTGGGACAGGGCGAAGGGAAAAACTGTTTTTT. It is translated as CASSRFGTGRREKLFF.

The gene calls are TRBV20-1 and TRBJ2-1; unclear D gene. Trimming shortened V by 3 bases and J by 8 bases, and 8 bases separated the two germline ends. Germline CDR1 is DFQATT and CDR2 is SNEGSKA (reference sequence). The CDR3 length is 11 residues. The CDR3 DNA follows: TGCAGTGCTAGGGTCCAGGATGAGCAGTTCTTC. It is translated as CSARVQDEQFF.

The rearrangement uses TRBV2 and TRBJ2-1; 7 bases line up with TRBD1. In germline, CDR1 is SNHLY, CDR2 FYNNEI. CDR3 length equals 12 residues. V dropped 8 bases and J dropped 8; count of bases not matched to a gene: 6. CDR3 sequence reads: CASQQTGHEQFF. The CDR3 DNA sequence: TGTGCCAGCCAACAGACAGGGCATGAGCAGTTCTTC.

The chain uses TRBV5-1 and TRBJ2-7, with 7 bases fitting TRBD2. CDR3 size: 14 residues. CDR1 and CDR2 (germline): SGHRS, YFSETQ. V lost 0 bases to trimming and J lost 6 bases; unmatched junction nucleotides: 6. This CDR3 reads CASSLAVREGEQYF. For the CDR3, the DNA is TGCGCCAGCAGCTTGGCCGTCAGGGAGGGCGAGCAGTACTTC.

On this clone itself: The sample contains more than one DNA sequence encoding this CDR3. The chain carries TRBV15 and TRBJ2-3, with 7 nucleotides matching TRBD2. The length of the CDR3 is 15 residues. The V segment lost 1 base and the J segment 3 bases; nucleotides outside the gene matches: 4. CDR1 is LNHNV and CDR2 is YYDKDF in the germline V gene (reference sequence). DNA for the CDR3: TGTGCCACCAGCAGAGCGGGGGGTCCAACAGATACGCAGTATTTT. As protein: CATSRAGGPTDTQYF.

J is TRBJ2-5 and V is TRBV2, with D perhaps TRBD2 (7 bases). Germline V gene data show CDR1 as SNHLY and CDR2 as FYNNEI. Trimming shortened V by 6 bases and J by 5 bases, and 10 bases separated the two germline ends. The CDR3 is 12 residues long. The CDR3 spells CASRGGGETQYF. CDR3 nucleotide sequence: TGTGCCAGCAGAGGGGGGGGCGAGACCCAGTACTTC.

In its sample, this clone was seen a few times. The V and J genes are TRBV5-4 and TRBJ1-2, with a weak D call TRBD1 (6 bases). The V end lost 4 bases, the J end lost 2 bases, and 9 bases lay between the germline ends. The CDR3 is 13 residues long. CDR1 is SGHNT and CDR2 is YYREEE in the germline V gene (reference sequence). The CDR3 sequence: CASSLQGNYGYTF. The CDR3 bases are TGTGCCAGCAGCCTACAGGGAAACTATGGCTACACCTTC.

The chain links TRBV12-5 to TRBJ2-2; D gene unclear. Trimming left V 3 bases short and J 9 bases short, with 5 bases between. Germline V CDR1 and CDR2: LGHNT, FRNRAP. This CDR3 has 11 amino acids. CDR3 residues: CASGFERELFF. The CDR3 DNA reads as TGTGCTAGTGGTTTCGAGAGGGAGCTGTTTTTT. Combining the CDR3 with reference TRBV12-5 and TRBJ2-2 gives the whole variable domain DARVTQTPRHKVTEMGQEVTMRCQPILGHNTVFWYRQTMMQGLELLAYFRNRAPLDDSGMPKDRFSAEMPDATLATLKIQPSEPRDSAVYFCASGFERELFFGEGSRLTVL.